This passage covers 11 T cell receptor beta chains from one sample sequenced in a study of blood T cell repertoires in COVID-19. This table comes from immunoSEQ multiplex PCR, and its TCRdb copy is limited to in-frame clones, with some not included. This table holds some 160,000 clones, roughly 77% found once. Material for sequencing was peripheral blood. Every receptor here comes from a man aged 55-75 years with acute or convalescent COVID-19.

This sequence joins TRBV5-1 and TRBJ2-1; 14 positions match TRBD2. The germline gives CDR1 SGHRS, CDR2 YFSETQ. This CDR3 is 16 amino acids long. Losses at the gene ends were 2 bases for V and 4 bases for J; bases not matched to a gene: 2. The CDR3: CASSFRTSGRYNEQFF. CDR3 DNA: TGCGCCAGCAGCTTCCGGACTAGCGGGAGGTACAATGAGCAGTTCTTC.

The chain uses TRBV7-9 and TRBJ2-2; 13 bases align to TRBD2. CDR1 is SEHNR, CDR2 FQNEAQ, per germline (reference sequence). The CDR3 covers 15 residues. V gave up 7 bases and J gave up 5 bases; unmatched junction bases: 4. The CDR3 is CASIGTSGTTGELFF. CDR3 nucleotides: TGTGCCAGCATCGGGACTAGCGGGACGACCGGGGAGCTGTTTTTT.

This clone turned up a few times. The V call is TRBV13, the J call TRBJ2-1; weak D call: TRBD2 (6 bases). The CDR3 sequence is 11 residues long. V was shortened by 8 bases and J by 9 bases, with 11 bases between the two germline ends. Looked up from germline, CDR1 is PRHDT and CDR2 is FYEKMQ (reference sequence). In DNA, the CDR3 is TGTGCCAGCGAGGAGGGCCCTGAGCAGTTCTTC. It specifies CASEEGPEQFF.

The V and J genes are TRBV12-3 or TRBV12-4 and TRBJ1-1, with 7 bases that match TRBD1. The CDR3 is made up of 13 amino acids. The junction had 6 bases not matched to a gene; V was cut back by 6 bases and J by 5 bases. This CDR3 is CASRQGWGTEAFF. For the CDR3, the DNA is TGTGCCAGCAGACAGGGGTGGGGAACTGAAGCTTTCTTT.

This chain links TRBV15 with TRBJ2-5; the match to TRBD1 covers 9 bases. CDR1 and CDR2 from the germline V gene are LNHNV and YYDKDF (reference sequence). The length of the CDR3 is 15 residues. Trimming cost V 0 bases and J 5 bases; bases outside gene matches: 4. CDR3 in amino acids: CATSRDGQGLETQYF. CDR3 in DNA: TGTGCCACCAGCAGAGACGGACAGGGGTTGGAGACCCAGTACTTC. The full variable domain, in which reference TRBV15 and TRBJ2-5 provide the parts outside the CDR3, is DAMVIQNPRYQVTQFGKPVTLSCSQTLNHNVMYWYQQKSSQAPKLLFHYYDKDFNNEADTPDNFQSRRPNTSFCFLDIRSPGLGDTAMYLCATSRDGQGLETQYFGPGTRLLVL.

This clone was picked up many times. The same CDR3 can be traced to other DNA sequences in this sample. The V call is TRBV18, the J call TRBJ2-7; TRBD1 might be the D (5 bases). The CDR3 spans 15 residues. Germline CDR1 is KGHSH and CDR2 is LQKENI. V was trimmed by 0 bases and J by 2 bases, leaving 11 bases between them. CDR3 amino acids: CASSPPAGAAYEQYF. The CDR3 DNA is TGTGCCAGCTCACCACCTGCTGGGGCAGCCTACGAGCAGTACTTC.

The rearrangement uses TRBV20-1 and TRBJ2-3; no firm D call. Germline CDR1 is DFQATT and CDR2 is SNEGSKA (reference sequence). The CDR3 runs 11 residues. The V gene lost 7 bases and the J gene lost 6 bases, with 11 bases spanning the gap. CDR3 nucleotides: TGCAGTGGTAACCTCCGGGATACGCAGTATTTT. Its translation is CSGNLRDTQYF.

Ten or more counts support this clone. V is TRBV7-8 and J is TRBJ2-2; 7 bases align to TRBD2. Unmatched junction bases numbered 2, after V lost 1 base and J lost 6 bases. This CDR3 comprises 14 residues. CDR1 SGHVS and CDR2 FQNEAQ come from the germline V gene. In DNA, the CDR3 is TGTGCCAGCAGCTTAGTACTAGCGCCCGGGGAGCTGTTTTTT. The encoded protein is CASSLVLAPGELFF. The entire variable domain, with the rest obtained from reference TRBV7-8 and TRBJ2-2, is as follows: GAGVSQSPRYKVAKRGQDVALRCDPISGHVSLFWYQQALGQGPEFLTYFQNEAQLDKSGLPSDRFFAERPEGSVSTLKIQRTQQEDSAVYLCASSLVLAPGELFFGEGSRLTVL.

This clone appeared a few times. CDR3 loop: CASSLPPGTSGSTEQFF. CDR3 bases: TGTGCCAGCAGCCTTCCCCCCGGGACTAGCGGGAGTACTGAGCAGTTCTTC. V usage is TRBV7-9 and J usage is TRBJ2-1; 14 nucleotides align to TRBD2. CDR1 is SEHNR, CDR2 FQNEAQ, per germline (reference sequence). This CDR3 has 17 residues. With V trimmed by 5 bases and J by 9 bases, 12 bases remained unmatched.

The J gene is TRBJ2-3, the V gene TRBV27; 10 bases map to TRBD2. Unmatched junction bases numbered 8, after V lost 6 bases and J lost 8 bases. The CDR3 length is 14 residues. The germline V gene encodes CDR1 MNHEY and CDR2 SMNVEV (reference sequence). CDR3 nucleotide sequence: TGTGCCAGCAGATCTCTAGCGGGAGTGAGTACGCAGTATTTT. It is translated as CASRSLAGVSTQYF.

The chain combines TRBV6-5 with TRBJ2-1; D uncertain. This CDR3 has 12 residues. V shed 7 bases and J shed 3 bases, with 7 bases lying between them. Germline values: CDR1 MNHEY, CDR2 SVGAGI. The CDR3 loop reads CASMVSYNEQFF. DNA for the CDR3: TGTGCCAGCATGGTTAGCTACAATGAGCAGTTCTTC.